The rows below give T cell receptor beta chains drawn from one sample of a study of blood T cells in healthy people across ages. TCRdb called the 5' RACE reads again in MiXCR, with one record for every CDR3 protein. Altogether around 1,500,000 distinct CDR3 sequences are present, about 43% being singletons, with the ten largest covering roughly 7.9%. Sequences were obtained from blood. These receptors came from a woman aged 18-29 years in good health. Each CDR3 is given without its conserved first and last residue.

V gene: TRBV4-2
J gene: TRBJ1-1
CDR3 protein: ATKREGAETEAF

V gene: TRBV16
J gene: TRBJ2-1
CDR3 protein: ASSRGLAGEETQF

V gene: TRBV2
J gene: TRBJ2-3
CDR3 protein: ATSRGVLTDTQY

V gene: TRBV25-1
J gene: TRBJ2-1
CDR3 protein: ASSGVKLDEQF

V gene: TRBV5-1
J gene: TRBJ1-2
CDR3 protein: ASSPEPQGGVYGYT

V gene: TRBV29-1
J gene: TRBJ2-1
CDR3 protein: SVGQGPEQF

V gene: TRBV20-1
J gene: TRBJ2-7
CDR3 protein: SAREPGQREQY

V gene: TRBV7-2
J gene: TRBJ2-5
CDR3 protein: ASSFYQTNPRGETQY

V gene: TRBV24-1
J gene: TRBJ1-5
CDR3 protein: ATGQGLGQPQH

V gene: TRBV5-1
J gene: TRBJ1-2
CDR3 protein: ASSQRTGASPGYT

V gene: TRBV20-1
J gene: TRBJ2-7
CDR3 protein: SAPGTGNHEQY

V gene: TRBV12-3/TRBV12-4
J gene: TRBJ1-2
CDR3 protein: ASSLTAFGYT

V gene: TRBV20-1
J gene: TRBJ1-2
CDR3 protein: SARGRDRDYGYT

V gene: TRBV5-5
J gene: TRBJ2-1
CDR3 protein: ASSEGASFPYNEQF

V gene: TRBV3-1
J gene: TRBJ1-1
CDR3 protein: ASSQGNWYTEAF

V gene: TRBV2
J gene: TRBJ2-5
CDR3 protein: ASSTLIAGGTYNEQY

V gene: TRBV6-4
J gene: TRBJ2-6
CDR3 protein: ASSDWGQGASSGANVLT

V gene: TRBV25-1
J gene: TRBJ1-1
CDR3 protein: AIWGVNTEAF

V gene: TRBV10-3
J gene: TRBJ2-3
CDR3 protein: AIRGGATGATGTDTQY

V gene: TRBV10-3
J gene: TRBJ2-3
CDR3 protein: AITVSGASTDTQY

V gene: TRBV12-3/TRBV12-4
J gene: TRBJ2-3
CDR3 protein: ASSLWRTSTDTQY

V gene: TRBV27
J gene: TRBJ2-3
CDR3 protein: ASSLFGLAGDWTDTQY

V gene: TRBV14
J gene: TRBJ1-1
CDR3 protein: ASSQDDGTGKPSYTEAF

V gene: TRBV7-2
J gene: TRBJ2-7
CDR3 protein: ASSLGDSKYEQY

V gene: TRBV20-1
J gene: TRBJ2-1
CDR3 protein: SARGRAGGEQF

V gene: TRBV6-1
J gene: TRBJ2-3
CDR3 protein: ASSEAQDGRFYPDTQY

V gene: TRBV20-1
J gene: TRBJ1-2
CDR3 protein: SASSEAGGFYGYT

V gene: TRBV28
J gene: TRBJ2-7
CDR3 protein: ASSFPGSTSGGRFGEQY

V gene: TRBV20-1
J gene: TRBJ2-3
CDR3 protein: SGAGLAGADTQY

V gene: TRBV7-3
J gene: TRBJ2-1
CDR3 protein: ASSPTGGEQF

V gene: TRBV6-5
J gene: TRBJ1-6
CDR3 protein: ASSYAPGGVILDNSPLH

V gene: TRBV6-2/TRBV6-3
J gene: TRBJ1-5
CDR3 protein: ASISVVGSNQPQH

V gene: TRBV2
J gene: TRBJ2-1
CDR3 protein: ASSADRGRDEQF

V gene: TRBV11-2
J gene: TRBJ2-3
CDR3 protein: ASSLEVRGRGITDTQY

V gene: TRBV28
J gene: TRBJ2-6
CDR3 protein: ASSLSTLSANVLT